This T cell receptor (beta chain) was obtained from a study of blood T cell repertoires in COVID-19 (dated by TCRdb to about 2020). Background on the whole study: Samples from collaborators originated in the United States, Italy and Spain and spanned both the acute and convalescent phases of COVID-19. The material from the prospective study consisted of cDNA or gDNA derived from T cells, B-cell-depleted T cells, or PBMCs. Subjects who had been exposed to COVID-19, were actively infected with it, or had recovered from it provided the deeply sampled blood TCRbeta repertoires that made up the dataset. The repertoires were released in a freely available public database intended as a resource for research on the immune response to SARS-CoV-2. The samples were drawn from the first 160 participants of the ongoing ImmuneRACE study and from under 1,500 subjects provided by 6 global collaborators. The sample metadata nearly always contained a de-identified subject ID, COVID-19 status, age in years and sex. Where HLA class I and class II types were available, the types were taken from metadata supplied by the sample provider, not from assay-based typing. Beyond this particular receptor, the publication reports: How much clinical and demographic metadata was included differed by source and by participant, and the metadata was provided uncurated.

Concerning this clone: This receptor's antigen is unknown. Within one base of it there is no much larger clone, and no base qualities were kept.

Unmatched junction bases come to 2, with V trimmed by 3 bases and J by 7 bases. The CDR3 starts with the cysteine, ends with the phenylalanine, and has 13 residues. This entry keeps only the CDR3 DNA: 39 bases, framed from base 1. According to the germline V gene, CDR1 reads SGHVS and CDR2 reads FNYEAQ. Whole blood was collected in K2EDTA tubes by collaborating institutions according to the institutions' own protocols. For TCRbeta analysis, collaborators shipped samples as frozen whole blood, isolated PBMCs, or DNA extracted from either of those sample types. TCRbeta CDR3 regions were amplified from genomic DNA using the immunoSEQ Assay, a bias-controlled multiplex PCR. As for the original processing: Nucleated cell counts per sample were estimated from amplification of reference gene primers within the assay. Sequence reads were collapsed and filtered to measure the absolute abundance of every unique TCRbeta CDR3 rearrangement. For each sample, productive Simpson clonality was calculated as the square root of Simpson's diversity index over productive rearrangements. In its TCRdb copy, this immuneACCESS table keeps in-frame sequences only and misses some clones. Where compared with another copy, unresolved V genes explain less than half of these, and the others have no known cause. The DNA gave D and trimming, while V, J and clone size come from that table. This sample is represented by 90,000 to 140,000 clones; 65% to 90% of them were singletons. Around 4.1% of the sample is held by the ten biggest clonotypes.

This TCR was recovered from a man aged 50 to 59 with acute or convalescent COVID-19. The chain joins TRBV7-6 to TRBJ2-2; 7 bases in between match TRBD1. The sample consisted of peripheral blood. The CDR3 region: CASSLTGFGELFF. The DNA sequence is TGTGCCAGCAGCTTGACAGGGTTCGGGGAGCTGTTTTTT. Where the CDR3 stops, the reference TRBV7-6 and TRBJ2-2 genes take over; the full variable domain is GAGVSQSPRYKVTKRGQDVALRCDPISGHVSLYWYRQALGQGPEFLTYFNYEAQQDKSGLPNDRFSAERPEGSISTLTIQRTEQRDSAMYRCASSLTGFGELFFGEGSRLTVL.